A single sample gave rise to the 15 T cell receptor beta chains below, sequenced in a study of beta chain features in type 1 diabetes. General study findings and limits: TCRB CDR3s from Type 1 diabetes patients were moderately but significantly shorter in all four CD4+ subsets.

As every portion of the isolated RNA was reverse transcribed, the sequencing read expressed TCRB transcripts. The repertoire was sequenced with immunoSEQ multiplex PCR; TCRdb's copy has only in-frame clones and lacks some. In the table there are 600,000 to 750,000 clones, around 12% of which are singletons. Their antigens remain unidentified. The material sequenced was naive CD4+ T cells from blood. The receptors come from a man aged 25-40 years with type 1 diabetes.

This clone was seen more than once but under ten times. The chain employs TRBV5-1 and TRBJ2-1; maybe TRBD1 (6 bases). The CDR3 length is 15 residues. The germline V and J ends were trimmed by 1 base and 0 bases, with 8 bases remaining between them. Germline V lookup: CDR1 SGHRS, CDR2 YFSETQ. CDR3 protein: CASSLQDSSYNEQFF. The CDR3 nucleotides read TGCGCCAGCAGCTTGCAGGACAGCTCCTACAATGAGCAGTTCTTC.

This clone was picked up a small number of times. This chain joins TRBV1 and TRBJ1-3; the D call TRBD1 from the table was never checked on the DNA. TRBV1 is flagged as a pseudogene. The CDR3 covers 20 residues. The CDR3 DNA reads as TGCACCAGCAGCCAAGAAATTATCGGTAAGGACAGATCCTCTGGAAACACCATATATTTT. Amino acids: CTSSQEIIGKDRSSGNTIYF.

This clone was seen a few times. This chain joins TRBV4-3 and TRBJ2-1, with unresolved D. Trimming pared 4 bases from V and 0 bases from J, leaving 13 bases between. In germline, CDR1 is LGHNA, CDR2 YSLEER. This CDR3 comprises 16 residues. Here the CDR3 reads CASSPVRASSYNEQFF. DNA for the CDR3: TGCGCCAGCAGCCCCGTTCGGGCCAGCTCCTACAATGAGCAGTTCTTC.

The rearrangement links TRBV14 to TRBJ1-6, with D unresolved. CDR3 length equals 15 residues. The germline V gene encodes CDR1 SGHDN and CDR2 FVKESK. Trimming removed 2 bases at V and 9 bases at J, with 14 bases between. In DNA, the CDR3 is TGTGCCAGCAGCCAAAACAGAGGATTGGGTTCACCCCTCCACTTT. Protein sequence: CASSQNRGLGSPLHF.

As DNA, the CDR3 is TGTGCCACCAGCAGAGATCCCGAAGAGACCCAGTACTTC. Translating it yields CATSRDPEETQYF. V is TRBV15 and J is TRBJ2-5, with unresolved D. Germline V CDR1 and CDR2: LNHNV, YYDKDF (reference sequence). Trimming removed 0 bases from V and 3 bases from J, with 5 bases in between. CDR3 size: 13 residues.

This clone was found a few times. The same CDR3 also results from other DNA sequences found in this sample. The chain has TRBV6-5 and TRBJ1-2, with a possible D match to TRBD1 (5 bases). The CDR3 length is 12 residues. V lost 4 bases to trimming and J lost 5 bases, with 8 bases between them. Germline V gives CDR1 MNHEY, CDR2 SVGAGI. The CDR3 DNA reads as TGTGCCAGCAGTTGGGGGGGATATGGCTACACCTTC. Protein sequence: CASSWGGYGYTF.

There are a few counts of this clone. The chain joins TRBV4-3 to TRBJ1-5; TRBD1 matches at 10 bases. V shed 2 bases and J 0 bases; nucleotides not matched to a gene: 13. There are 20 residues in the CDR3. Per the germline V gene, CDR1 is LGHNA and CDR2 is YSLEER. This CDR3 reads CASSQLGRPGTGVSNQPQHF. CDR3 nucleotides: TGCGCCAGCAGCCAATTGGGGCGTCCCGGGACAGGGGTTAGCAATCAGCCCCAGCATTTT.

This clone was seen only a few times. The rearrangement joins TRBV10-3 to TRBJ1-2; perhaps TRBD1 as D (5 bases). The CDR3 consists of 14 residues. Trimming took 9 bases from V and 0 from J, leaving 14 bases between them. Germline CDR1 reads ENHRY; CDR2 reads SYGVKD. The CDR3 is CAISRDGANYGYTF. As DNA, the CDR3 is TGTGCCATAAGCCGGGACGGAGCTAACTATGGCTACACCTTC.

DNA of the CDR3: TGTGCCAGCAGCTACGGGACAGGGACCTCTGGGGCCAACGTCCTGACTTTC. Translated: CASSYGTGTSGANVLTF. This chain connects TRBV11-3 to TRBJ2-6, with 9 bases aligning to TRBD1. With V trimmed by 4 bases and J by 0 bases, 4 bases remained unmatched. Germline-derived CDR1 and CDR2 are SGHNT and YENEEA. The CDR3 loop spans 17 amino acids.

Only a few counts were recorded for this clone. The rearrangement uses TRBV2 and TRBJ2-2, with D unresolved. The CDR3 is 13 residues long. V was clipped by 6 bases and J by 4 bases, with 9 bases between them. Germline values: CDR1 SNHLY, CDR2 FYNNEI. CDR3 in DNA: TGTGCCAGCAGGACCCTCCCCACCGGGGAGCTGTTTTTT. This codes for CASRTLPTGELFF.

With regard to this clone: In the same sample, other DNA sequences code for this CDR3. The genes are TRBV2 and TRBJ2-5; D possibly corresponds to TRBD1 (6 bases). V was cut by 4 bases and J by 2 bases, with 8 bases left in between. Per germline, CDR1 SNHLY and CDR2 FYNNEI. The CDR3 length is 13 residues. Here the CDR3 DNA reads TGTGCCAGCAGTGGGACAGCTCAAGAGACCCAGTACTTC. Its translation: CASSGTAQETQYF.

This sequence joins TRBV5-6 and TRBJ1-6; 7 bases agree with TRBD1. Unmatched junction bases numbered 10, after V lost 5 bases and J lost 8 bases. CDR3 size: 15 residues. The germline V gene encodes CDR1 SGHDT and CDR2 YYEEEE. The CDR3 DNA is TGTGCCAGCAGTACGGGACAGTTTAATGATTCACCCCTCCACTTT. Translating it yields CASSTGQFNDSPLHF.

This clone was counted a few times. The chain recombines TRBV9 with TRBJ2-7; D is possibly TRBD1 (5 bases). Deletions cut 0 bases from V and 6 bases from J, with 10 bases between. This CDR3 is built from 13 residues. Germline CDR1 SGDLS, CDR2 YYNGEE. The CDR3, as DNA: TGTGCCAGCAGCGTAGAAGCAGGGCGCGAGCAGTACTTC. Its translation is CASSVEAGREQYF.

Only a few counts were recorded for this clone. The gene calls are TRBV10-3 and TRBJ2-1; perhaps D is TRBD1 or TRBD2 (5 bases each). V lost 9 bases and J 8 bases, leaving 20 bases between the germline ends. Germline CDR1 is ENHRY and CDR2 is SYGVKD. The CDR3 runs 14 residues. CDR3 nucleotides: TGTGCCATGACCCAGGGAACACCGAGGGATGAGCAGTTCTTC. Encoded protein: CAMTQGTPRDEQFF.

This clone was counted a few times. The chain links TRBV9 to TRBJ1-3; possible D gene TRBD1, 6 bases. CDR1 is SGDLS, CDR2 YYNGEE, per germline. The CDR3 is made up of 15 amino acids. Trimming removed 4 bases at V and 0 bases at J, with 11 bases between. DNA for the CDR3: TGTGCCAGCAGCCGCCGACAGGCCTCTGGAAACACCATATATTTT. This gives the protein CASSRRQASGNTIYF.